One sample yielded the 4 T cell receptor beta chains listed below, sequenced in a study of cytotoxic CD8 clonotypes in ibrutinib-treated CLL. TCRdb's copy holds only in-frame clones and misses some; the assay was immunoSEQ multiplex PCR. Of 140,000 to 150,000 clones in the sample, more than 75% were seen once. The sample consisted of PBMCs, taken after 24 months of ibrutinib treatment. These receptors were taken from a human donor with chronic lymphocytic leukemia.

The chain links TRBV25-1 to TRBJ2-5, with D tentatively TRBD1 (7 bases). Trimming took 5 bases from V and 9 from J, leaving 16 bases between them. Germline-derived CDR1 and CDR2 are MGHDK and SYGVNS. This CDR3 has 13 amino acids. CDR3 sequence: CASSPLGGGAQYF. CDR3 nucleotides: TGTGCCAGCAGTCCTCTAGGGGGCGGGGCCCAGTACTTC.

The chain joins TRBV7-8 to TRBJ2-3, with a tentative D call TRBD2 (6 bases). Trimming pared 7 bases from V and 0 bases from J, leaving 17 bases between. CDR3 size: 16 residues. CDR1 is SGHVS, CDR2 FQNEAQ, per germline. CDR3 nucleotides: TGTGCCAGCACCCCACTTGGGGGGACTAGCACAGATACGCAGTATTTT. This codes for CASTPLGGTSTDTQYF.

The CDR3 region has the DNA TGTGCCAGTAGTATAGCCCCGGGGGCTTACGAGCAGTACTTC. Its translation: CASSIAPGAYEQYF. This chain links TRBV19 with TRBJ2-7; D possibly uses TRBD1 or TRBD2 (6 bases each). V lost 1 base to trimming and J lost 4 bases, with 11 bases between them. Germline CDR1 and CDR2: LNHDA and SQIVND (reference sequence). The CDR3 consists of 14 residues.

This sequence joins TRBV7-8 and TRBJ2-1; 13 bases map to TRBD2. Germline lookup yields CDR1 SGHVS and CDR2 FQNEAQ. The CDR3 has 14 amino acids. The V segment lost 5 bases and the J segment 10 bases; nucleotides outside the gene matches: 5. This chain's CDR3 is CASSHLTSGREQFF. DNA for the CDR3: TGTGCCAGCAGCCATCTGACTAGCGGGAGGGAGCAGTTCTTC.